This T cell receptor (beta chain) was sequenced during a study of T cells after yellow fever vaccination. Study conclusions and caveats: It was the secondary response that reached its peak faster, day 5 versus 15, but it was weaker. Most clones from primary vaccination were detected again post-booster (just over 95% CD4, roughly 91% CD8).

V lost 6 bases, J lost 7 bases, and 15 bases lay in between. Germline values: CDR1 DFQATT, CDR2 SNEGSKA (reference sequence). This CDR3 region has 12 residues. Template switching by 5'RACE produced TCR cDNA, adding a universal primer site and UMIs. TCRdb re-derived calls from the 5' RACE reads in MiXCR, one entry per CDR3 protein. The data contain some 670,000 distinct CDR3 sequences, approximately 13% of them singletons. This clonotype was seen a handful of times. Its antigen is not known. The receptor was derived from a man aged 25 to 40 who received the YFV17D yellow fever vaccine. V and J are TRBV20-1 and TRBJ1-1; D is unresolved. The material was PBMCs, obtained on the day of the yellow fever booster vaccination. The CDR3 DNA reads as TGCAGTGCATACAGTGTCGGTGTTGAAGCTTTCTTT. Encoded protein: CSAYSVGVEAFF.